This TCR beta chain originates from a study of cytomegalovirus exposure and HLA in healthy donors. Study-level background: Early released data comprised about 85 million unique TCRs from HLA-typed donors. When 398 donors were genotyped, 81% of them were found to fall in the Caucasian-associated ancestry cluster. Findings and caveats of the study: TCR association rates varied by HLA locus in a later analysis, with DRB1 highest and HLA-C lowest.

The germline V gene encodes CDR1 LNHDA and CDR2 SQIVND (reference sequence). J lost 3 bases, V lost 4 bases, and 2 bases had no gene match. The CDR3 sequence is 13 residues long. Concerning this clone: As yet, its antigen is unknown.

Whereas donors were nominally healthy upon sampling, unrecorded immune exposures were probable. The PCR employed 60 Vbeta primers together with 13 Jbeta primers. Clones were sequenced by immunoSEQ multiplex PCR, and TCRdb holds only the in-frame ones, with some missing. In the table there are around 150,000 clones, roughly 77% of which are singletons. The TCR sequence derives from a young man in good health. V gene TRBV19 combines with J gene TRBJ2-7; 8 bases map to TRBD1. Sequencing input: PBMCs. The CDR3 reads CASSTGQGYEQYF. CDR3 DNA: TGTGCCAGTAGTACCGGACAGGGCTACGAGCAGTACTTC.